The 19 T cell receptor beta chains reported below all come from one sample, sequenced in a study of blood T cell repertoires in COVID-19. The data were produced by immunoSEQ multiplex PCR, yet TCRdb's version contains in-frame clones alone and is incomplete. Among 100,000 or so clones listed, 87% were seen once. Sequenced: peripheral blood. Receptors were obtained from a woman aged 25 to 39 with acute or convalescent COVID-19.

This rearrangement joins TRBV6-5 to TRBJ1-2; 10 positions agree with TRBD1. Germline CDR1 MNHEY, CDR2 SVGAGI. The V gene end was trimmed by 6 bases and the J gene end by 4 bases; junction bases not matched to a gene: 2. The CDR3 loop spans 13 amino acids. The CDR3 is CASRDRGFYGYTF. The CDR3 region has the DNA TGTGCCAGCAGGGACAGGGGGTTCTATGGCTACACCTTC.

The CDR3 spells CASSLFQSDEQYF. In DNA, the CDR3 is TGCGCCAGCAGCTTGTTTCAGTCTGACGAGCAGTACTTC. This sequence joins TRBV5-1 and TRBJ2-7, with D unresolved. The V gene's germline CDR1 is SGHRS and CDR2 YFSETQ. The CDR3 loop spans 13 amino acids. The ends were cut back, 1 base at V and 5 bases at J, with 10 bases in the middle. Full variable domain (missing parts from reference TRBV5-1 and TRBJ2-7): KAGVTQTPRYLIKTRGQQVTLSCSPISGHRSVSWYQQTPGQGLQFLFEYFSETQRNKGNFPGRFSGRQFSNSRSEMNVSTLELGDSALYLCASSLFQSDEQYFGPGTRLTVT.

The count of this clone is one. The CDR3 DNA follows: TGTGCCAGCAGTCCGGGATCCAGCTCCTACAATGAGCAGTTCTTC. It translates to CASSPGSSSYNEQFF. The chain links TRBV6-4 to TRBJ2-1; D is possibly TRBD2 (5 bases). Germline V gene data show CDR1 as MRHNA and CDR2 as SNTAGT. Trimming stripped 5 bases from V and 0 bases from J, with 11 bases between. The length of the CDR3 is 15 residues.

The CDR3 DNA reads as TGCGCCAGCAGCCAAGATCAGGGTCAAGAGGAGCAGTACTTC. The encoded protein is CASSQDQGQEEQYF. The genes are TRBV4-1 and TRBJ2-7; tentatively, D is TRBD1 (5 bases). Germline V lookup: CDR1 MGHRA, CDR2 YSYEKL. The CDR3 contains 14 residues. V dropped 0 bases and J dropped 7 bases, with 13 bases sitting between them.

The chain carries TRBV5-1 and TRBJ2-7; D remains ambiguous. The V gene's germline CDR1 is SGHRS and CDR2 YFSETQ. V gave up 0 bases and J gave up 1 base, with 14 bases separating them. The CDR3 is made up of 16 amino acids. CDR3 sequence reads: CASSLDVRVLSYEQYF. In DNA form, the CDR3 reads TGCGCCAGCAGCTTGGATGTCCGGGTGTTATCCTACGAGCAGTACTTC.

The chain carries TRBV7-2 and TRBJ1-2; the D is unclear. The CDR3 covers 13 residues. Germline CDR1 SGHTA, CDR2 FQGNSA. Trimming took off 1 base at V and 7 bases at J, with 10 bases between the two ends. The CDR3 loop is CASSLVGRLGYTF. The CDR3 nucleotides are TGTGCCAGCAGCTTAGTGGGGAGACTTGGCTACACCTTC.

The rearrangement joins TRBV10-3 to TRBJ2-3; the D gene is possibly TRBD2 (6 bases). The CDR3 is made up of 12 amino acids. V lost 6 bases, J lost 5 bases, and 9 bases lay in between. Germline CDR1 and CDR2: ENHRY and SYGVKD. CDR3 DNA: TGTGCCATCAGGGGGGGAGGAGATACGCAGTATTTT. The encoded protein is CAIRGGGDTQYF.

The chain links TRBV28 to TRBJ1-2, with TRBD1 as a possible D gene (5 bases). Looked up from germline, CDR1 is MDHEN and CDR2 is SYDVKM. The CDR3 is 14 amino acids. Trimming left V 6 bases short and J 4 bases short, with 15 bases between. The CDR3 here is CASRRPVGAYGYTF. CDR3 bases: TGTGCCAGCAGACGTCCGGTAGGGGCCTATGGCTACACCTTC.

The chain employs TRBV4-1 and TRBJ1-1; perhaps TRBD1 as D (6 bases). Germline-derived CDR1 and CDR2 are MGHRA and YSYEKL. The CDR3 is 15 amino acids. V lost 5 bases to trimming and J lost 1 base, with 14 bases between them. CDR3 DNA: TGCGCCAGCAGCTTAGCTAGGGGGAGGAACACTGAAGCTTTCTTT. It translates to CASSLARGRNTEAFF.

This sequence joins TRBV5-1 and TRBJ1-3; the D is unclear. CDR1 is SGHRS and CDR2 is YFSETQ in the germline V gene. The CDR3 totals 14 residues. Trimming removed 3 bases at V and 0 bases at J, with 7 bases between. In DNA, the CDR3 is TGCGCCAGCAGCTCGGGGATCTCTGGAAACACCATATATTTT. It translates to CASSSGISGNTIYF.

The chain has TRBV30 and TRBJ2-7; perhaps TRBD2 as D (7 bases). Trimming took off 1 base at V and 7 bases at J, with 14 bases between the two ends. Germline V gives CDR1 GTSNPN, CDR2 SVGIG (reference sequence). The CDR3 totals 13 residues. The CDR3 DNA follows: TGTGCCTGGAGTGAGGGGGGGCGGTTGGAGCAGTACTTC. It yields the protein CAWSEGGRLEQYF.

This clone was picked up a small number of times. The chain is built from TRBV7-3 and TRBJ2-1; 7 positions agree with TRBD1. The CDR3 spans 19 residues. V lost 5 bases, J lost 0 bases, and 16 bases stayed unmatched. CDR1 and CDR2 from the germline V gene are SGHTA and FQGTGA. The CDR3 loop reads CASSLRPRTGSSSYNEQFF. The CDR3 DNA is TGTGCCAGCAGCCTCCGCCCAAGGACAGGCTCAAGCTCCTACAATGAGCAGTTCTTC. Combining the CDR3 with reference TRBV7-3 and TRBJ2-1 gives the whole variable domain GAGVSQTPSNKVTEKGKYVELRCDPISGHTALYWYRQSLGQGPEFLIYFQGTGAADDSGLPNDRFFAVRPEGSVSTLKIQRTERGDSAVYLCASSLRPRTGSSSYNEQFFGPGTRLTVL.

This chain connects TRBV27 to TRBJ2-3; D perhaps matches TRBD2 (6 bases). V was clipped by 5 bases and J by 2 bases, with 23 bases between them. The CDR3 runs 18 residues. In germline, CDR1 is MNHEY, CDR2 SMNVEV (reference sequence). CDR3 sequence (DNA): TGTGCCAGCAGTATTCGACTAGGGAGCGCGGACTACACAGATACGCAGTATTTT. Translated: CASSIRLGSADYTDTQYF.

This chain joins TRBV6-6 and TRBJ2-2; unclear D gene. V was cut by 5 bases and J by 2 bases, with 12 bases left in between. CDR1 is MNHNY and CDR2 is SVGAGI in the germline V gene (reference sequence). CDR3 size: 15 residues. CDR3 residues: CASSPTGLNTGELFF. The CDR3 coding sequence is TGTGCCAGCAGTCCCACGGGTCTTAACACCGGGGAGCTGTTTTTT.

This sequence joins TRBV5-1 and TRBJ1-2; TRBD1 aligns across 9 bases. CDR1 is SGHRS, CDR2 YFSETQ, per germline. The CDR3 contains 18 residues. The ends lost 1 base at V and 4 bases at J; junction bases unmatched: 14. The CDR3 spells CASSLRSGQGGSSYGYTF. The CDR3 bases are TGCGCCAGCAGCTTGAGATCGGGACAGGGAGGATCGAGCTATGGCTACACCTTC.

J is TRBJ1-2 and V is TRBV5-1; the D is unclear. V was shortened by 4 bases and J by 4 bases, with 14 bases between the two germline ends. The CDR3 is made up of 14 amino acids. Germline V gene data show CDR1 as SGHRS and CDR2 as YFSETQ. The CDR3 sequence is CASSLGLPFYGYTF. The CDR3 DNA reads as TGCGCCAGCAGCCTGGGCCTACCATTCTATGGCTACACCTTC.

The V call is TRBV24-1, the J call TRBJ2-2, with 7 nucleotides matching TRBD1. V lost 4 bases, J lost 6 bases, and 4 bases stayed unmatched. Germline lookup yields CDR1 KGHDR and CDR2 SFDVKD. The CDR3 is made up of 14 amino acids. The chain's CDR3 is CATSEPTGAGELFF. DNA of the CDR3: TGTGCCACCAGTGAGCCTACAGGGGCCGGGGAGCTGTTTTTT.

This clone was detected a few times. The rearrangement joins TRBV2 to TRBJ2-1, with a tentative D call TRBD1 (6 bases). This CDR3 comprises 13 residues. V shed 8 bases and J shed 10 bases, with 18 bases lying between them. The germline V gene has CDR1 SNHLY and CDR2 FYNNEI. CDR3 region: CASSTAGENEQFF. In DNA form, the CDR3 reads TGTGCCAGCTCGACCGCAGGGGAAAACGAGCAGTTCTTC.

The chain employs TRBV5-6 and TRBJ1-1, with a possible D match to TRBD1 (6 bases). The CDR3 is 14 amino acids. V was clipped by 0 bases and J by 5 bases, with 11 bases between them. Germline V gives CDR1 SGHDT, CDR2 YYEEEE. CDR3 bases: TGTGCCAGCAGCTTGGGGCAGGGGTGGACTGAAGCTTTCTTT. The encoded protein is CASSLGQGWTEAFF.